Given below is one T cell receptor (beta chain) in context. This entry is derived from a study of response to subunit inactivated influenza vaccine. TCRdb itself ran the RT-PCR reads through MiXCR, one entry per CDR3 protein. The sample consists of roughly 540,000 distinct CDR3 sequences, around 21% of them appearing once. V gave up 1 base and J gave up 6 bases; unmatched junction bases: 3. The length of the CDR3 is 13 residues. Germline V lookup: CDR1 DFQATT, CDR2 SNEGSKA (reference sequence). These data were likewise used in another study, on T cells expressing NK-cell markers. This second study notes: Generation of TCR beta cDNA was performed by 5'RACE template switching incorporating UMIs. In several experiments, an anti-gamma-delta TCR antibody restricted sorting to alpha-beta TCR T cells. There were a few donors in whom these clonotypes also led the CD3+CD56-NKG2C+ fraction. It remained uncertain whether the expanded NKG2C+ T cell clones were specific for HCMV antigens.

The chain has TRBV20-1 and TRBJ2-7; 10 positions agree with TRBD1. This sequence was found in a man in his fifties or sixties who received an inactivated influenza vaccine. The source was CD4+ T cells sorted from PBMCs, collected roughly 12 days after vaccination. CDR3 amino acids: CSARAGTGVEQYF. The CDR3 DNA is TGCAGTGCTAGAGCCGGGACAGGGGTCGAGCAGTACTTC.